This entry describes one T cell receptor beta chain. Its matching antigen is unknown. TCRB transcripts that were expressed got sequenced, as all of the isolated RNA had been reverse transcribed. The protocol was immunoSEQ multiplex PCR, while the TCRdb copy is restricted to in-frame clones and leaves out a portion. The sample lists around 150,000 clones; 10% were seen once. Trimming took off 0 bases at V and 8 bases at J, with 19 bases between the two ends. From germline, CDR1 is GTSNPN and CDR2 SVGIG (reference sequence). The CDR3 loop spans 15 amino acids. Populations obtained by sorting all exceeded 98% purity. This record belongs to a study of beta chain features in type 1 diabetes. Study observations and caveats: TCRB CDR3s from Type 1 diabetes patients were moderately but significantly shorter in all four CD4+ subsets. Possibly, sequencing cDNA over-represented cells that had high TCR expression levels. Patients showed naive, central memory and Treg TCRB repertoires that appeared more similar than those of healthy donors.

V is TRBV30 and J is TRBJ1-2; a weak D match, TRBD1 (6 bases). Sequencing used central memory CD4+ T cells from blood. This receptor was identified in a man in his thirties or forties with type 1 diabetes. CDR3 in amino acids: CAWSVRNRATGGYTF. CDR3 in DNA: TGTGCCTGGAGTGTACGGAACAGGGCGACGGGAGGCTACACCTTC.